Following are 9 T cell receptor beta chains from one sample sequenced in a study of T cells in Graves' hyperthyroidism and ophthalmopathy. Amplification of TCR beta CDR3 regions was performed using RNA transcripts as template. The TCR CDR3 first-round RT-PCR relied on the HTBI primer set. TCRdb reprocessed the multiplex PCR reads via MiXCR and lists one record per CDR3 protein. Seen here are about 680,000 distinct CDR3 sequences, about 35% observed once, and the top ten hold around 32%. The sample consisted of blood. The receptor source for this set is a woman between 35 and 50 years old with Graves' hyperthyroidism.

This CDR3 is CASGSGRNTGELFF. The CDR3 DNA reads as TGTGCCAGCGGTTCAGGGCGAAACACCGGGGAGCTGTTTTTT. This chain links TRBV6-5 with TRBJ2-2; a weak D match, TRBD1 (5 bases). Germline assignment: CDR1 MNHEY and CDR2 SVGAGI. V was shortened by 8 bases and J by 2 bases, with 12 bases between the two germline ends. This CDR3 has 14 amino acids.

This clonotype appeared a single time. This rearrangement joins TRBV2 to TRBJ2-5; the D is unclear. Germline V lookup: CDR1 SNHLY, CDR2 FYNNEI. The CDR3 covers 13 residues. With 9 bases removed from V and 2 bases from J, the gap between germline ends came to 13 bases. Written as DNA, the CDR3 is TGTGCCAGGTCACCAGGAAGTCAAGAGACCCAGTACTTC. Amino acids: CARSPGSQETQYF.

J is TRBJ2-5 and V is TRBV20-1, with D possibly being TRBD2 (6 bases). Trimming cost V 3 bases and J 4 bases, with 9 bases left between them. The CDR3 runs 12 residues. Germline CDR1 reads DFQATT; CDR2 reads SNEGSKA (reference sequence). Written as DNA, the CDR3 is TGCAGTGCTAGCGGGAGTGGAGAGACCCAGTACTTC. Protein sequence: CSASGSGETQYF.

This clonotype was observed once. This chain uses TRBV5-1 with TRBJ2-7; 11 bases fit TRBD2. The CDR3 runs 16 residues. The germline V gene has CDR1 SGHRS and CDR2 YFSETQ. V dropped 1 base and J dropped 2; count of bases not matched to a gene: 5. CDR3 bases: TGCGCCAGCAGCTTGATGGGACTAGCGGACCCCTACGAGCAGTACTTC. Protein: CASSLMGLADPYEQYF.

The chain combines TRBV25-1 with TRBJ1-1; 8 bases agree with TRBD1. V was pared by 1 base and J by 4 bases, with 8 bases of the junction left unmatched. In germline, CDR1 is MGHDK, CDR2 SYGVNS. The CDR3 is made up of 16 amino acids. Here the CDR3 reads CASSEWEGGTGTEAFF. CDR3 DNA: TGTGCCAGCAGTGAATGGGAGGGGGGGACAGGCACTGAAGCTTTCTTT.

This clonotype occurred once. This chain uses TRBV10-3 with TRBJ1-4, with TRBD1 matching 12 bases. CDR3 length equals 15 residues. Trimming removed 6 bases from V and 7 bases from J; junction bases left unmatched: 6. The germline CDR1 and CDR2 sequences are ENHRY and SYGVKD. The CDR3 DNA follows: TGTGCCATCAGGGGACAGGGGGCGAAAAGTGAAAAACTGTTTTTT. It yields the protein CAIRGQGAKSEKLFF.

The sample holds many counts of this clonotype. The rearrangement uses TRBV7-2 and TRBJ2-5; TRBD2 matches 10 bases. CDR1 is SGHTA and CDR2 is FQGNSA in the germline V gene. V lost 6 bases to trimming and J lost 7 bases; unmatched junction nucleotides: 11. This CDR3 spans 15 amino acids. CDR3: CASRTTGLAEGTQYF. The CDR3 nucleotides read TGTGCCAGCAGAACGACCGGACTAGCGGAGGGGACCCAGTACTTC. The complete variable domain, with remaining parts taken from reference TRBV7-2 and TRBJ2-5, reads GAGVSQSPSNKVTEKGKDVELRCDPISGHTALYWYRQSLGQGLEFLIYFQGNSAPDKSGLPSDRFSAERTGGSVSTLTIQRTQQEDSAVYLCASRTTGLAEGTQYFGPGTRLLVL.

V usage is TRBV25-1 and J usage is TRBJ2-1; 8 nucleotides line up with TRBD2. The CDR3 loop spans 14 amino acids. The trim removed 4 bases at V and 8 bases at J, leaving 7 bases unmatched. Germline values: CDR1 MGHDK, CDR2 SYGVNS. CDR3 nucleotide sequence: TGTGCCAGCAGTGGCCGTCGGGGGGGAGATGAGCAGTTCTTC. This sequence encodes CASSGRRGGDEQFF.

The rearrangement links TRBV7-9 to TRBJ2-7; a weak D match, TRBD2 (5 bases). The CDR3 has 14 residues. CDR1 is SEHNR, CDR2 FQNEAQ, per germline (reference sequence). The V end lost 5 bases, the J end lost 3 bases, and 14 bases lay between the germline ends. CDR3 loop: CASSRAAEYYEQYF. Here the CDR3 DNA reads TGTGCCAGCAGCCGAGCAGCGGAATACTACGAGCAGTACTTC.